The 15 T cell receptor beta chains below were found in one sample sequenced in a study of molecular identifiers for immune sequencing clone quantification. TCRdb reprocessed the PCR reads with MiXCR, giving one entry per CDR3 protein. This sample has fewer than 350,000 distinct CDR3 sequences, with around 21% found just once. The sequenced sample consisted of naive CD8+ T cells from blood, with Jurkat cell RNA spiked in. Subset indicated: FACS-sorted CD8+CD4-CCR7+CD45RA+ naive T cells. These TCRs come from a human donor in good health. Some libraries in this study had Jurkat cell RNA spiked in.

This clonotype occurred many times. This chain connects TRBV5-4 to TRBJ2-3; D is possibly TRBD1 (6 bases). CDR3 size: 15 residues. V dropped 2 bases and J dropped 4 bases, with 14 bases sitting between them. Looked up from germline, CDR1 is SGHNT and CDR2 is YYREEE (reference sequence). The CDR3 region is CASSLAGTIADTQYF. CDR3 bases: TGTGCCAGCAGCTTAGCCGGGACAATAGCAGATACGCAGTATTTT.

This clonotype was observed at least ten times. This chain joins TRBV7-8 and TRBJ1-5; D is undetermined. The CDR3 consists of 16 residues. The germline gives CDR1 SGHVS, CDR2 FQNEAQ. Trimming removed 5 bases at V and 5 bases at J, with 19 bases between. CDR3 amino acids: CASSPDGRAPYQPQHF. The CDR3 DNA is TGTGCCAGCAGCCCTGATGGTAGGGCTCCGTATCAGCCCCAGCATTTT.

Concerning this clonotype itself: A much more abundant neighbour one base away suggests this may be a read error. The conserved phenylalanine or tryptophan is not found at the CDR3 terminus, so this likely reflects a read error. This chain joins TRBV6-6 and TRBJ2-7, with D possibly being TRBD2 (6 bases). CDR3 size: 13 residues. The germline V gene has CDR1 MNHNY and CDR2 SVGAGI (reference sequence). V dropped 3 bases and J dropped 6 bases, with 12 bases sitting between them. CDR3 protein: CASSYLQEGEQYS. CDR3 DNA: TGTGCCAGCAGTTATTTACAGGAGGGCGAGCAGTACTCC.

Comments on this clonotype: The CDR3 ends on some other residue instead of the conserved phenylalanine or tryptophan, so this is likely a read error. This sequence joins TRBV7-6 and TRBJ2-7, with TRBD1 matching over 7 bases. Germline V gene lookup returns CDR1 SGHVS and CDR2 FNYEAQ. V trimming: 5 bases; J trimming: 5 bases; junction bases outside the gene matches: 6. This CDR3 region has 13 residues. CDR3 nucleotide sequence: TGTGCCAGCAGCGCAGGGGGACGCGACGAGCAGTACCTC. Amino acid sequence: CASSAGGRDEQYL.

This clonotype was seen ten or more times. The CDR3 DNA follows: TGCAGCTCCCGGCAGAGAGACAATGAGCAGTTCTTC. Protein product: CSSRQRDNEQFF. V gene TRBV29-1 combines with J gene TRBJ2-1; D not resolved. The CDR3 covers 12 residues. V was shortened by 8 bases and J by 5 bases, with 13 bases between the two germline ends. From germline, CDR1 is SQVTM and CDR2 ANQGSEA.

Ten or more counts support this clonotype. This chain links TRBV7-2 with TRBJ2-1; D unresolved. The CDR3 sequence is 15 residues long. The germline V and J ends were trimmed by 4 bases and 0 bases, with 10 bases remaining between them. Germline V CDR1 and CDR2: SGHTA, FQGNSA. In nucleotides, the CDR3 is TGTGCCAGCAGCTCCTACTGGAGCTCCTACAATGAGCAGTTCTTC. This translates into CASSSYWSSYNEQFF.

This clonotype occurred many times. J is TRBJ2-5 and V is TRBV5-6, with TRBD2 as a possible D gene (5 bases). The V gene's germline CDR1 is SGHDT and CDR2 YYEEEE. The length of the CDR3 is 16 residues. The germline V and J ends were trimmed by 1 base and 3 bases, with 16 bases remaining between them. The CDR3 is CASSLWAAGYEETQYF. DNA of the CDR3: TGTGCCAGCAGCTTGTGGGCCGCGGGTTACGAAGAGACCCAGTACTTC.

This clonotype came up many times. The V gene is TRBV12-3 or TRBV12-4, the J gene TRBJ2-3; 9 bases agree with TRBD2. V lost 7 bases and J lost 4; bases outside the gene matches: 9. The CDR3 is 15 amino acids. Here the CDR3 reads CASTGPERGADTQYF. The CDR3 region has the DNA TGTGCCAGCACCGGACCGGAGCGGGGGGCAGATACGCAGTATTTT.

This clonotype was picked up many times. The chain couples TRBV28 to TRBJ1-5; D gene uncertain. Germline CDR1 reads MDHEN; CDR2 reads SYDVKM. V was cut by 3 bases and J by 0 bases, with 6 bases left in between. The CDR3 covers 14 residues. CDR3 DNA: TGTGCCAGCAGTTTCTATGATAGCAATCAGCCCCAGCATTTT. Its translation is CASSFYDSNQPQHF.

About this clonotype itself: As the CDR3 is not closed by the conserved phenylalanine or tryptophan, this likely results from a read error. This chain links TRBV18 with TRBJ2-2; D ambiguous. V lost 3 bases, J lost 2 bases, and 1 base lay in between. The CDR3 totals 12 residues. CDR1 and CDR2 from the germline V gene are KGHSH and LQKENI. CDR3 loop: CASSPNTGELFY. CDR3 DNA: TGTGCCAGCTCACCTAACACCGGGGAGCTGTTTTAT.

The rearrangement uses TRBV3-1 and TRBJ1-1, with 11 bases fitting TRBD1. With 0 bases clipped from V and 1 base from J, the junction kept 7 bases outside the gene matches. CDR3 length: 18 amino acids. The germline gives CDR1 LGHDT, CDR2 YNNKEL (reference sequence). In DNA form, the CDR3 reads TGTGCCAGCAGCCAAGACTGGGACAGGGGGTTAAGGAACACTGAAGCTTTCTTT. It translates to CASSQDWDRGLRNTEAFF. The full variable domain, with the rest looked up from reference TRBV3-1 and TRBJ1-1, is DTAVSQTPKYLVTQMGNDKSIKCEQNLGHDTMYWYKQDSKKFLKIMFSYNNKELIINETVPNRFSPKSPDKAHLNLHINSLELGDSAVYFCASSQDWDRGLRNTEAFFGQGTRLTVV.

The chain is built from TRBV3-1 and TRBJ1-2; possible D gene TRBD1, 6 bases. Germline V CDR1 and CDR2: LGHDT, YNNKEL (reference sequence). The CDR3 loop spans 15 amino acids. Between the trimmed V and J ends, which lost 0 bases and 4 bases, there was a span of 12 bases. The CDR3: CASSQEGDKSYGYTF. CDR3 sequence (DNA): TGTGCCAGCAGCCAAGAAGGGGACAAAAGCTATGGCTACACCTTC.

This clonotype was observed at least ten times. The V and J genes are TRBV20-1 and TRBJ2-3, with TRBD2 identical over 11 bases. This CDR3 region has 17 residues. The V gene's germline CDR1 is DFQATT and CDR2 SNEGSKA (reference sequence). V was clipped by 2 bases and J by 0 bases; unmatched bases: 7. The CDR3 DNA follows: TGCAGTGCTAGATATCGACTAGCGGGGCCTAGCACAGATACGCAGTATTTT. Protein sequence: CSARYRLAGPSTDTQYF.

This clonotype was seen only a few times. The gene calls are TRBV12-3 or TRBV12-4 and TRBJ1-1, with D hard to call. V lost 6 bases and J 0 bases, leaving 14 bases between the germline ends. This CDR3 has 15 residues. In DNA, the CDR3 is TGTGCCAGCAGCCCACTTGCAGTCATGAACACTGAAGCTTTCTTT. Amino acids: CASSPLAVMNTEAFF.

In this sample, this clonotype turned up many times. CDR3 sequence reads: CASSAGQNYEQYF. The CDR3 region has the DNA TGTGCCAGCAGCGCCGGACAGAACTACGAGCAGTACTTC. The gene calls are TRBV9 and TRBJ2-7, with a possible D match to TRBD1 (6 bases). Germline CDR1 and CDR2: SGDLS and YYNGEE. This CDR3 has 13 amino acids. V lost 3 bases and J lost 3, with 10 bases in between.